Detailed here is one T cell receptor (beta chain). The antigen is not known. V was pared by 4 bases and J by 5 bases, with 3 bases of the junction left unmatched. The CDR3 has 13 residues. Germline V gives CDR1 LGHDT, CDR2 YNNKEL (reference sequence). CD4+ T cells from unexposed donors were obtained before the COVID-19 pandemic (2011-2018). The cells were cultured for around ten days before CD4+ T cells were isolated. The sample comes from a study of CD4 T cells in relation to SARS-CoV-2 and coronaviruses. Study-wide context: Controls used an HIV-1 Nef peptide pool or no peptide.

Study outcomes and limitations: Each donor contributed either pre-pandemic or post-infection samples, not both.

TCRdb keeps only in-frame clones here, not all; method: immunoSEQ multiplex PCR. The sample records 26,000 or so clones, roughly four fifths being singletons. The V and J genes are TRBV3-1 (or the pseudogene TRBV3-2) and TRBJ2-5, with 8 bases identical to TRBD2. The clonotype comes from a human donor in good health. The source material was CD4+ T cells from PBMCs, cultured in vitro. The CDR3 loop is CASSPAGVETQYF. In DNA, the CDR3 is TGTGCCAGCAGCCCAGCGGGGGTCGAGACCCAGTACTTC.